Below, one T cell receptor (beta chain) is given with its context. Participants spanned ages about 18 to 90 years and resided in fewer than 30 US areas. CDR1 is SEHNR, CDR2 FQNEAQ, per germline (reference sequence). The CDR3 totals 13 residues. Between the trimmed V and J ends, which lost 8 bases and 3 bases, there was a span of 14 bases. The entry originates in a study of blood T cell repertoires in COVID-19. Clones were sequenced by immunoSEQ multiplex PCR, and TCRdb holds only the in-frame ones, with some missing. The sample carries about 400,000 clones, around 92% recorded once. J is TRBJ2-7 and V is TRBV7-9; D is possibly TRBD2 (5 bases). The sequencing input was PBMCs or T cells enriched from blood (not recorded which). This TCR derives from a woman in her thirties who had recovered from COVID-19. CDR3 amino acids: CASAAVGVYEQYF. The CDR3 coding sequence is TGTGCCAGCGCTGCCGTCGGGGTCTACGAGCAGTACTTC.